The source of this T cell receptor beta chain is a study of shared clonotypes between healthy human individuals. Study summary: Plates per donor: three CD4 naive, three CD4 memory, two CD8 naive, one CD8 memory. The study's findings and limits: Sampling covered nothing but blood. Tissue TCR repertoires likely differ from those found in blood. Sharing across four donors was highest in naive CD4 (roughly 5%) and lowest in memory CD8 (about 0.4%). Among donors, clonotype sharing was expected to be affected by sequencing depth.

Sequencing was performed with immunoSEQ multiplex PCR; in TCRdb, only in-frame clones are kept and a portion is missing. Here the sample spans more than 2,000,000 clones, more than 85% being singletons. The CDR3 loop spans 15 amino acids. The junction had 12 bases not matched to a gene; V was cut back by 8 bases and J by 4 bases. Germline CDR1 reads LNHDA; CDR2 reads SQIVND (reference sequence). As to this clone: Its antigen is not identified.

Sequenced input: naive CD4+ T cells from PBMCs. As for subset: CD45RA+ positively selected. The chain links TRBV19 to TRBJ2-5; 8 nucleotides agree with TRBD1. The clonotype originates from a man younger than 35 in good health. Some clones in this sample may be carry-over from other donors' samples. The CDR3 coding sequence is TGTGCCAGTTCCACCGGGACAGGTATAGGAGAGACCCAGTACTTC. This gives the protein CASSTGTGIGETQYF.